The 5 T cell receptor beta chains below were found in one sample sequenced in a study of CD8 T cell repertoires and HIV-1 epitope variants. What these receptors recognize is not known. Sequencing used immunoSEQ multiplex PCR; TCRdb keeps in-frame clones, though not all of them. This sample has a few thousand clones; 66% occur once, and the top ten carry 35% to 45%. Sequencing was performed on cultured CD8+ T cells derived from PBMCs. These TCRs come from a male donor with HIV.

This clone was counted between two and nine times. This rearrangement joins TRBV27 to TRBJ2-7; 7 nucleotides agree with TRBD1. Trimming took 5 bases from V and 6 from J; bases not matched to a gene: 7. The CDR3 consists of 13 residues. CDR1 is MNHEY, CDR2 SMNVEV, per germline (reference sequence). The CDR3 loop is CASSGSTGIEQYF. The CDR3 DNA is TGTGCCAGCAGTGGATCGACAGGGATCGAGCAGTACTTC.

A few counts support this clone. V usage is TRBV28 and J usage is TRBJ1-2; unclear D gene. Trimming took off 1 base at V and 3 bases at J, with 9 bases between the two ends. The CDR3 is made up of 14 amino acids. The germline V gene encodes CDR1 MDHEN and CDR2 SYDVKM. The CDR3 here is CASSLLEGDYGYTF. The CDR3 DNA reads as TGTGCCAGCAGTTTATTGGAGGGAGACTATGGCTACACCTTC.

This clone is labeled as medium-sized. The rearrangement links TRBV28 to TRBJ2-3; D perhaps matches TRBD2 (6 bases). CDR1 and CDR2 from the germline V gene are MDHEN and SYDVKM. V lost 6 bases and J 2 bases, leaving 15 bases between the germline ends. The CDR3 runs 15 residues. The CDR3 here is CASRRGTYYTDTQYF. The DNA of the CDR3 is TGTGCCAGCAGACGCGGGACTTACTACACAGATACGCAGTATTTT.

The genes are TRBV25-1 and TRBJ2-3, with D perhaps matching TRBD1 (5 bases). With 3 bases removed from V and 4 bases from J, the gap between germline ends came to 14 bases. The germline V gene has CDR1 MGHDK and CDR2 SYGVNS. There are 15 residues in the CDR3. This CDR3 reads CASSDFDRGADTQYF. Written as DNA, the CDR3 is TGTGCCAGCAGTGACTTCGATAGGGGCGCAGATACGCAGTATTTT.

This clone was counted once. The chain couples TRBV15 to TRBJ1-1; 10 bases line up with TRBD1. CDR3 length: 15 residues. CDR1 is LNHNV, CDR2 YYDKDF, per germline (reference sequence). With 0 bases clipped from V and 8 bases from J, the junction kept 6 bases outside the gene matches. Here the CDR3 reads CATSRDRDRGGEAFF. The CDR3, as DNA: TGTGCCACCAGCAGAGATAGGGACAGGGGAGGCGAAGCTTTCTTT.